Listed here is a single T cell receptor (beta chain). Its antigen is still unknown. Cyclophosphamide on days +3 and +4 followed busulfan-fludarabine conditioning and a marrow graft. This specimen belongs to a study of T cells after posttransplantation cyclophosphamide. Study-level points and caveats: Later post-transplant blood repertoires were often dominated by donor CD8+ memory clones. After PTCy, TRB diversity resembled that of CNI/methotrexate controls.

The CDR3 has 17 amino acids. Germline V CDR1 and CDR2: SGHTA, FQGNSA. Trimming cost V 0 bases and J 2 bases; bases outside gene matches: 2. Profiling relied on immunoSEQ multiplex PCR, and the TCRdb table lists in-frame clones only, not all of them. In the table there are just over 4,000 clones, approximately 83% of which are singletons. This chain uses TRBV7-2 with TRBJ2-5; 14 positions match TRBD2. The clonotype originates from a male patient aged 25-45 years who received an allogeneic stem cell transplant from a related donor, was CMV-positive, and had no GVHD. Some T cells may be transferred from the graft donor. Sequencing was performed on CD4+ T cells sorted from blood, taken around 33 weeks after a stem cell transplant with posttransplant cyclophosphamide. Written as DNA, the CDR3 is TGTGCCAGCAGCTTAGCGACTAGCGGGAGGGAACAAGAGACCCAGTACTTC. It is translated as CASSLATSGREQETQYF. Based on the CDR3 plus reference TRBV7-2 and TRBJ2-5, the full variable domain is GAGVSQSPSNKVTEKGKDVELRCDPISGHTALYWYRQSLGQGLEFLIYFQGNSAPDKSGLPSDRFSAERTGGSVSTLTIQRTQQEDSAVYLCASSLATSGREQETQYFGPGTRLLVL.